The 22 T cell receptor beta chains below all came from one sample that was sequenced in a study of T cell changes during pregnancy in multiple sclerosis. Profiling relied on immunoSEQ multiplex PCR, and the TCRdb table lists in-frame clones only, not all of them. The sample includes roughly 40,000 clones, approximately 94% of them seen just once. The sample in question was CD4+ T cells from peripheral blood mononuclear cells, obtained after pregnancy. These receptors were taken from a female donor with multiple sclerosis, enrolled in a pregnancy study.

V usage is TRBV6-5 and J usage is TRBJ1-1; 7 bases match TRBD1. The CDR3 has 14 residues. Germline CDR1 and CDR2: MNHEY and SVGAGI. After removal of 6 bases from V and 5 bases from J, the junction contained 9 bases not matched to a gene. The CDR3 loop reads CASSSRQGGTEAFF. For the CDR3, the DNA is TGTGCCAGCAGCTCGAGACAGGGCGGTACTGAAGCTTTCTTT.

The chain joins TRBV2 to TRBJ2-5, with TRBD2 matching over 12 bases. The CDR3 contains 17 residues. CDR1 and CDR2 from the germline V gene are SNHLY and FYNNEI. Trimming removed 6 bases from V and 5 bases from J; junction bases left unmatched: 13. The CDR3 DNA reads as TGTGCCAGCAGCCACGGGGCTAGCGGGGGGGCCGTTGAGACCCAGTACTTC. It yields the protein CASSHGASGGAVETQYF.

This chain joins TRBV7-3 and TRBJ2-3, with TRBD1 identical over 7 bases. The CDR3 sequence is 14 residues long. V dropped 2 bases and J dropped 3; count of bases not matched to a gene: 2. Per germline, CDR1 SGHTA and CDR2 FQGTGA. CDR3 sequence reads: CASSLDRETDTQYF. In DNA, the CDR3 is TGTGCCAGCAGCTTAGACAGGGAGACAGATACGCAGTATTTT.

The chain couples TRBV29-1 to TRBJ1-1; a possible D gene is TRBD1 (5 bases). CDR1 is SQVTM and CDR2 is ANQGSEA in the germline V gene. The V gene lost 7 bases and the J gene lost 5 bases, with 17 bases spanning the gap. This CDR3 has 13 residues. This CDR3 reads CSAAAGGRTEAFF. CDR3 nucleotides: TGCAGCGCTGCCGCGGGGGGTCGGACTGAAGCTTTCTTT.

This clone has just one count. J is TRBJ1-5 and V is TRBV19; 7 bases align to TRBD1. The CDR3 extends over 17 amino acids. Germline V gene sequence: CDR1 LNHDA, CDR2 SQIVND (reference sequence). V shed 4 bases, J shed 6 bases, and the junction held 15 bases outside the gene matches. CDR3 in DNA: TGTGCCAGTAGTACGACAGGGTCTGGAGGATTGGGTCAGCCCCAGCATTTT. Translated, it gives CASSTTGSGGLGQPQHF.

The chain combines TRBV19 with TRBJ1-1; possibly TRBD1 for D (6 bases). The germline V and J ends were trimmed by 9 bases and 0 bases, with 20 bases remaining between them. Germline loops: CDR1 LNHDA, CDR2 SQIVND (reference sequence). This CDR3 has 16 amino acids. CDR3 nucleotide sequence: TGTGCCAGCCAAGCAGAAAATCGACAGGTGAACACTGAAGCTTTCTTT. Translating it yields CASQAENRQVNTEAFF.

The V gene is TRBV21-1, the J gene TRBJ1-6. TRBV21-1 is an annotated pseudogene. CDR3 length: 15 amino acids. Here the CDR3 DNA reads TGTGCCAGCAGCAAAGGAAGGGGGGGTCCTTCACCCCTCCACTTT. Residues: CASSKGRGGPSPLHF.

This clone was picked up one time. The chain is built from TRBV5-1 and TRBJ2-3; 7 nucleotides match TRBD2. V lost 4 bases to trimming and J lost 4 bases; unmatched junction nucleotides: 9. The CDR3 length is 15 residues. Germline CDR1 is SGHRS and CDR2 is YFSETQ. The CDR3 sequence: CASSGGGVVADTQYF. In nucleotides, the CDR3 is TGCGCCAGCAGCGGGGGAGGGGTAGTTGCAGATACGCAGTATTTT.

There are a few counts of this clone. J is TRBJ2-2 and V is TRBV30; a weak D match, TRBD1 (7 bases). The V end lost 8 bases, the J end lost 4 bases, and 17 bases lay between the germline ends. The CDR3 is 14 residues long. Germline CDR1 reads GTSNPN; CDR2 reads SVGIG (reference sequence). In DNA form, the CDR3 reads TGTGCCCTGGGGGGACAGCTAAGCACCGGGGAGCTGTTTTTT. Translation gives CALGGQLSTGELFF.

CDR3 in DNA: TGTGCCAGCAGCCAGTCTGACAGGCCTCTAGAAAAACTGTTTTTT. Translation: CASSQSDRPLEKLFF. The rearrangement links TRBV4-2 to TRBJ1-4; D is possibly TRBD1 (6 bases). The CDR3 extends over 15 amino acids. Germline V gene data show CDR1 as LGHNA and CDR2 as YNFKEQ. Trimming cost V 3 bases and J 8 bases, with 16 bases left between them.

The rearrangement joins TRBV13 to TRBJ1-3, with a tentative D call TRBD1 (6 bases). Per the germline V gene, CDR1 is PRHDT and CDR2 is FYEKMQ (reference sequence). The CDR3 is made up of 14 amino acids. Trimming removed 5 bases at V and 2 bases at J, with 10 bases between. In DNA form, the CDR3 reads TGTGCCAGCAGCGACACAGGGACTGGAAACACCATATATTTT. Encoded protein: CASSDTGTGNTIYF.

The V gene is TRBV5-6, the J gene TRBJ1-4; perhaps TRBD1 as D (5 bases). This CDR3 comprises 14 residues. CDR1 and CDR2 (germline): SGHDT, YYEEEE. Trimming pared 0 bases from V and 5 bases from J, leaving 8 bases between. The DNA for the CDR3 is TGTGCCAGCAGCTTGGCCAGGGCCAATGAAAAACTGTTTTTT. Its translation is CASSLARANEKLFF. Filled out from reference TRBV5-6 and TRBJ1-4, the complete variable domain reads DAGVTQSPTHLIKTRGQQVTLRCSPKSGHDTVSWYQQALGQGPQFIFQYYEEEERQRGNFPDRFSGHQFPNYSSELNVNALLLGDSALYLCASSLARANEKLFFGSGTQLSVL.

The CDR3 loop is CASSYSTGGGDYEQYF. CDR3 coding DNA: TGTGCCAGCAGTTACTCGACAGGGGGAGGGGACTACGAGCAGTACTTC. The V gene is TRBV6-8, the J gene TRBJ2-7, with 9 positions matching TRBD1. V gave up 0 bases and J gave up 3 bases; unmatched junction bases: 6. CDR3 length equals 16 residues. The V gene's germline CDR1 is MNHGY and CDR2 SAAAGT.

This CDR3 reads CASSLGAYGYTF. The DNA for the CDR3 is TGTGCCAGCAGCCTAGGGGCCTATGGCTACACCTTC. The chain couples TRBV5-8 to TRBJ1-2, with D maybe TRBD1 (5 bases). V gave up 4 bases and J gave up 4 bases, with 8 bases separating them. This CDR3 has 12 residues. Germline CDR1 and CDR2: SGHTS and YDEGEE. The whole variable domain, filled in from reference TRBV5-8 and TRBJ1-2, reads EAGVTQSPTHLIKTRGQQATLRCSPISGHTSVYWYQQALGLGLQFLLWYDEGEERNRGNFPPRFSGRQFPNYSSELNVNALELEDSALYLCASSLGAYGYTFGSGTRLTVV.

V gene TRBV6-1 combines with J gene TRBJ1-3, with D maybe TRBD1 (5 bases). V was cut by 8 bases and J by 2 bases, with 16 bases left in between. The CDR3 totals 15 residues. CDR1 is MNHNS, CDR2 SASEGT, per germline. CDR3 protein: CASFPPGPTGNTIYF. The DNA of the CDR3 is TGTGCCAGCTTCCCCCCAGGGCCCACTGGAAACACCATATATTTT.

J is TRBJ2-3 and V is TRBV2; D unclear. Germline CDR1 reads SNHLY; CDR2 reads FYNNEI. The V and J ends lost 2 bases and 1 base respectively, with 4 bases between them. The CDR3 extends over 13 amino acids. The chain's CDR3 is CASSESRTDTQYF. CDR3 nucleotide sequence: TGTGCCAGCAGTGAATCTCGCACAGATACGCAGTATTTT. The full variable domain, with the rest looked up from reference TRBV2 and TRBJ2-3, is EPEVTQTPSHQVTQMGQEVILRCVPISNHLYFYWYRQILGQKVEFLVSFYNNEISEKSEIFDDQFSVERPDGSNFTLKIRSTKLEDSAMYFCASSESRTDTQYFGPGTRLTVL.

V gene TRBV7-6 combines with J gene TRBJ1-6; TRBD1 is a possible D gene (5 bases). This CDR3 is built from 15 residues. Germline V gene lookup returns CDR1 SGHVS and CDR2 FNYEAQ. V was shortened by 2 bases and J by 5 bases, with 10 bases between the two germline ends. The chain's CDR3 is CASSLRGGDNSPLHF. CDR3 nucleotide sequence: TGTGCCAGCAGCTTACGTGGGGGGGATAATTCACCCCTCCACTTT.

The CDR3 loop is CASSQVVPGQRYSYGYTF. CDR3 DNA: TGCGCCAGCAGCCAAGTTGTCCCGGGACAGAGGTACTCTTATGGCTACACCTTC. This sequence joins TRBV4-1 and TRBJ1-2; the match to TRBD1 covers 7 bases. CDR3 length equals 18 residues. Germline assignment: CDR1 MGHRA and CDR2 YSYEKL. V gave up 1 base and J gave up 5 bases; unmatched junction bases: 16.

This rearrangement joins TRBV18 to TRBJ1-1, with D possibly TRBD1 on 5 matching bases. V lost 2 bases to trimming and J lost 6 bases, with 10 bases between them. Per the germline V gene, CDR1 is KGHSH and CDR2 is LQKENI. The CDR3 runs 13 residues. The CDR3 nucleotides read TGTGCCAGCTCACCAGTGGGAGGGGCTGAAGCTTTCTTT. Its protein is CASSPVGGAEAFF.

This clone was seen a single time. The gene calls are TRBV5-1 and TRBJ2-3, with TRBD2 matching over 7 bases. V was clipped by 7 bases and J by 1 base; unmatched bases: 6. This CDR3 region has 14 residues. CDR1 is SGHRS, CDR2 YFSETQ, per germline. The CDR3 DNA follows: TGCGCCAGCCAAAGCGGGGACCGCACAGATACGCAGTATTTT. Translation: CASQSGDRTDTQYF. The full variable domain, completed using reference TRBV5-1 and TRBJ2-3, is KAGVTQTPRYLIKTRGQQVTLSCSPISGHRSVSWYQQTPGQGLQFLFEYFSETQRNKGNFPGRFSGRQFSNSRSEMNVSTLELGDSALYLCASQSGDRTDTQYFGPGTRLTVL.

The rearrangement joins TRBV7-8 to TRBJ1-1, with D unresolved. V was clipped by 3 bases and J by 6 bases, with 5 bases between them. There are 11 residues in the CDR3. Looked up from germline, CDR1 is SGHVS and CDR2 is FQNEAQ. The CDR3 spells CASSLGSEAFF. The DNA of the CDR3 is TGTGCCAGCAGCTTGGGCTCTGAAGCTTTCTTT.

The CDR3 loop reads CASSQDTGLNTEAFF. Written as DNA, the CDR3 is TGTGCCAGCAGCCAAGATACTGGGCTGAACACTGAAGCTTTCTTT. V usage is TRBV14 and J usage is TRBJ1-1; no clear D. CDR3 length equals 15 residues. V dropped 0 bases and J dropped 0 bases, with 8 bases sitting between them. Germline V gives CDR1 SGHDN, CDR2 FVKESK.